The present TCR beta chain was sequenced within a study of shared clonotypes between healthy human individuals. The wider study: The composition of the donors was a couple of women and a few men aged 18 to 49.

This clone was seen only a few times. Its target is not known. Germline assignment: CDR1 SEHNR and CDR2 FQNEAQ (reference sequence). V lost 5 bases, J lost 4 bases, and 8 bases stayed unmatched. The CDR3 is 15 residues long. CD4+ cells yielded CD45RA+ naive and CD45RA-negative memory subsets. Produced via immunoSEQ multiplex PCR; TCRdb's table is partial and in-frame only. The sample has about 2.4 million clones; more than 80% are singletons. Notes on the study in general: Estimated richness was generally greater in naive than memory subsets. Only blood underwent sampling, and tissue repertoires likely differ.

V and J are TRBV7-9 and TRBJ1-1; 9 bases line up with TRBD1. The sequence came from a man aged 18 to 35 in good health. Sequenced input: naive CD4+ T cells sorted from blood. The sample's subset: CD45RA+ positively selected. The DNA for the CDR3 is TGTGCCAGCAGCCAACAGGGGGCGCCGGGCACTGAAGCTTTCTTT. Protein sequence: CASSQQGAPGTEAFF.